The rows below give T cell receptor beta chains drawn from one sample of a study of response to subunit inactivated influenza vaccine. Using its own MiXCR run on the RT-PCR reads, TCRdb lists one record per CDR3 protein. The repertoire holds roughly 150,000 distinct CDR3 sequences, with about a tenth as singletons. Sample: non-naive T cells sorted from PBMCs, taken 35 to 45 days after vaccination. These receptors all come from a man between 45 and 60 years old who received an inactivated influenza vaccine. Both conserved end residues are trimmed from each CDR3. The D gene is left open where the match is weak. The size field is filled for only some rows; it gives once, few, many or a size class.

v_call | clone_size | d_call | cdr3_aa
TRBV28 | - | - | ASSPDGLKTQY
TRBV12-3/TRBV12-4 | many | TRBD2 | ASSGLAGGPYIYEQY
TRBV9 | - | - | ASSAGSSGANVLT
TRBV27 | few | - | ASSLVGRHTGELF
TRBV28 | few | - | ASRLGGFSSYEQY
TRBV19 | few | TRBD1 | ATSRTGVPGELF
TRBV6-1 | - | TRBD2 | ASKVSGGVHNEQF
TRBV5-6 | - | TRBD2 | ASSPGRREGTDTQY
TRBV3-1 | many | - | ASSQFLQGSYEQY
TRBV4-2 | many | TRBD2 | ASSQDGVVRGGRADTQY
TRBV12-3/TRBV12-4 | few | TRBD1 | ACSLETGAAKTTYNEQF
TRBV24-1 | few | - | ATSDSSRRASPNEQF
TRBV4-3 | - | - | ASAKGPSYEQY
TRBV6-2/TRBV6-3 | - | TRBD2 | ASSYPTSGGTNEQF
TRBV2 | - | TRBD1 | ASSGQGQGTTEQF
TRBV7-2 | few | - | ASSYGTINQPQH
TRBV29-1 | few | TRBD2 | SVDSYGGAGHTDTQY
TRBV11-3 | few | - | ASSLSRGYEQY
TRBV7-2 | few | TRBD2 | ASSRLAGGDNEQY
TRBV20-1 | - | - | SARAPQGVGTDTQY
TRBV20-1 | many | TRBD2 | SAALAGGRNEQF
TRBV7-2 | few | - | ASSTGPSRGTQY
TRBV20-1 | few | TRBD2 | SATSGRVTTGELF
TRBV6-5 | few | - | ASSYDSNINTGELF
TRBV9 | many | - | ASSDTPGRINEQF
TRBV7-2 | many | - | ASSLAGDTYEQY
TRBV4-2 | - | - | ASSQEPYNSPLH
TRBV6-5 | few | - | ASSPEGTEAF
TRBV10-3 | many | TRBD1 | AISEIGQVLLGGYT
TRBV7-9 | many | - | ASSLEVPGPLH
TRBV11-2 | many | TRBD1 | ASSLTGSSTDTQY
TRBV18 | few | - | ASSQAQPGGANTEAF
TRBV20-1 | few | TRBD2 | SAESRTSGTQETQY
TRBV4-2 | - | TRBD1 | ASSRTYRGQTGNTIY
TRBV5-1 | - | - | ASSLETRSSYNEQF
TRBV19 | many | TRBD1 | ASGRTGAYEQY
TRBV6-2/TRBV6-3 | - | TRBD2 | ASRGLVSEGAENIQY
TRBV28 | - | TRBD2 | ASTRTSTVPGANVLT
TRBV6-5 | few | - | ASSYSFGEPDTQY
TRBV12-3/TRBV12-4 | - | TRBD1 | ASSWTGRNYGYT
TRBV7-9 | - | - | ASSNVGTDTQY
TRBV12-3/TRBV12-4 | few | TRBD2 | ASTYGGARTGELF